Sequencing of this T cell receptor beta chain was carried out in a study of OX40 agonist ivuxolimab in advanced cancers. Study in general: An anti-OX40 (CD134) antibody with agonistic activity, ivuxolimab, was administered to patients.

Measured with immunoSEQ multiplex PCR; TCRdb has only the in-frame clones, and not every one. Of approximately 68,000 clones in the sample, around 90% were seen once. This receptor was taken from an adult with an advanced solid tumor such as melanoma, head and neck, liver or kidney cancer. Sequenced here: CD4+ or CD8+ T cells sorted from blood, sampled in a trial of the OX40 agonist ivuxolimab.

As DNA, the CDR3 is TGTGCCAGCAGCCAAGGGAATCTAGCGGCAGACTACGAGCAGTACTTC. Its translation is CASSQGNLAADYEQYF. This chain joins TRBV4-2 and TRBJ2-7; TRBD2 aligns across 7 bases. Trimming took 1 base from V and 3 from J; bases not matched to a gene: 9. The CDR3 has 16 residues. CDR1 is LGHNA, CDR2 YNFKEQ, per germline.